This T cell receptor beta chain was profiled in a study of CXCR3-negative and CXCR3-positive naive CD8 T cells. General observations from the study: Whereas memory cells differed, naive CXCR3-negative and CXCR3-positive cells shared similar TRBV-TRBJ usage.

A word on this clonotype: The antigen remains undetermined.

Preparation of TRB cDNA libraries relied on 5' RACE carrying UMI labels. TCRdb reprocessed the 5' RACE reads and keeps a single row for each CDR3 protein, giving no DNA. This sample's clone table lists over 35,000 distinct CDR3 sequences. CDR1 ENHRY and CDR2 SYGVKD come from the germline V gene. The CDR3 is made up of 15 amino acids. Sequencing was performed on naive CXCR3- CD8+ T cells from blood. Subset noted: CD45RO-CCR7+CD27+CD95- naive CD8+ T cells lacking CXCR3 (TNR3-). The chain uses TRBV10-3 and TRBJ2-1; TCRdb designates TRBD2, a call that cannot be tested without DNA. The receptor was derived from a human donor in good health. Some clones in this sample may be carry-over from other donors' samples. CDR3 sequence: CATWGSGNGLDEQFF.